This entry lists 10 T cell receptor beta chains sequenced from one sample in a study of blood T cells in healthy people across ages. Primed by a sample-barcoded 5' primer and a J-beta primer mix, a second PCR proceeded for 7 to 11 cycles. TCRdb reprocessed the 5' RACE reads via MiXCR and lists one record per CDR3 protein. The sample holds 1.5 million to 2 million distinct CDR3 sequences; roughly 28% are singletons and the top ten take 7.7%. Sequenced sample: blood. The receptors here all came from a woman in her 30s in good health.

V usage is TRBV10-3 and J usage is TRBJ2-1; TRBD2 matches 8 bases. Germline lookup yields CDR1 ENHRY and CDR2 SYGVKD. The CDR3 totals 16 residues. After removal of 10 bases from V and 7 bases from J, the junction contained 18 bases not matched to a gene. CDR3 protein: CATKGDERGRRNEQFF. As DNA, the CDR3 is TGTGCCACCAAAGGGGATGAGCGGGGGAGGAGGAATGAGCAGTTCTTC.

The chain links TRBV15 to TRBJ2-5, with D perhaps matching TRBD2 (6 bases). Germline V gives CDR1 LNHNV, CDR2 YYDKDF (reference sequence). Trimming removed 3 bases from V and 4 bases from J, with 6 bases in between. The CDR3 contains 12 residues. The CDR3 sequence: CATSRGGETQYF. The CDR3 DNA reads as TGTGCCACCAGCAGGGGAGGAGAGACCCAGTACTTC.

The chain recombines TRBV7-3 with TRBJ2-1, with 9 bases identical to TRBD1. This CDR3 is built from 12 residues. J lost 14 bases, V lost 5 bases, and 7 bases had no gene match. Germline V lookup: CDR1 SGHTA, CDR2 FQGTGA. CDR3 bases: TGTGCCAGCAGCCCGGGACAGGGTTTAGAGTTCTTC. This sequence encodes CASSPGQGLEFF.

This clonotype came up a few times. A read error may explain this, as a much larger clone is one base away. This rearrangement joins TRBV7-2 to TRBJ2-4, with 7 bases that match TRBD1. Per the germline V gene, CDR1 is SGHTA and CDR2 is FQGNSA. The CDR3 length is 15 residues. The CDR3 loop is CASSWTGDAKSIQYF. DNA for the CDR3: TGTGCCAGCAGCTGGACAGGTGACGCCAAAAGCATTCAGTACTTC.

This chain connects TRBV5-1 to TRBJ2-7, with a tentative D call TRBD1 (6 bases). Trimming took 4 bases from V and 5 from J, leaving 19 bases between them. The V gene's germline CDR1 is SGHRS and CDR2 YFSETQ. CDR3 size: 15 residues. The CDR3, as DNA: TGCGCCAGCAGCCTGAACCCCACAGGGCCCCACGAGCAGTACTTC. Residues: CASSLNPTGPHEQYF. The variable domain in full, with the rest retrieved from reference TRBV5-1 and TRBJ2-7, is KAGVTQTPRYLIKTRGQQVTLSCSPISGHRSVSWYQQTPGQGLQFLFEYFSETQRNKGNFPGRFSGRQFSNSRSEMNVSTLELGDSALYLCASSLNPTGPHEQYFGPGTRLTVT.

The rearrangement joins TRBV20-1 to TRBJ2-1; 10 nucleotides match TRBD2. CDR1 and CDR2 from the germline V gene are DFQATT and SNEGSKA (reference sequence). The CDR3 sequence is 16 residues long. V dropped 1 base and J dropped 2; count of bases not matched to a gene: 5. CDR3 DNA: TGCAGTGCTAGAGCCCTAGCGGGAGACCCCTACAATGAGCAGTTCTTC. Its protein product is CSARALAGDPYNEQFF.

The chain uses TRBV28 and TRBJ2-7; no definite D call. Germline V gene lookup returns CDR1 MDHEN and CDR2 SYDVKM. Trimming pared 7 bases from V and 0 bases from J, leaving 16 bases between. The CDR3 loop spans 15 amino acids. CDR3 residues: CASTARGTASYEQYF. CDR3 nucleotide sequence: TGTGCCAGCACCGCCCGAGGTACAGCCTCCTACGAGCAGTACTTC.

Comment on this clonotype: One base away lies a much larger clone, so this may be a sequencing read error. The chain employs TRBV12-3 or TRBV12-4 and TRBJ2-7; D is possibly TRBD1 or TRBD2 (5 bases each). The CDR3 sequence is 13 residues long. The CDR3 sequence: CASTALRGDELYF. The CDR3 DNA is TGTGCCAGCACCGCACTTAGAGGGGACGAGCTGTACTTC.

The J gene is TRBJ2-2, the V gene TRBV6-2 or TRBV6-3; no clear D. With 2 bases removed from V and 5 bases from J, the gap between germline ends came to 6 bases. This CDR3 region has 13 residues. In germline, CDR1 is MNHEY, CDR2 SVGEGT. CDR3 coding DNA: TGTGCCAGCAGTTACCCGATTACCGGGGAGCTGTTTTTT. It yields the protein CASSYPITGELFF.

In this sample, this clonotype turned up a few times. The rearrangement uses TRBV7-2 and TRBJ2-4, with D perhaps matching TRBD1 or TRBD2 (5 bases each). Germline V gene data show CDR1 as SGHTA and CDR2 as FQGNSA. CDR3 length equals 14 residues. V was trimmed by 4 bases and J by 2 bases, leaving 9 bases between them. CDR3 DNA: TGTGCCAGCAGCTCGAGGGGTCCCAAAAACATTCAGTACTTC. Its protein product is CASSSRGPKNIQYF.